These T cell receptor beta chains were read from a single sample in a study of molecular identifiers for immune sequencing clone quantification. TCRdb reprocessed the PCR reads via MiXCR and lists one record per CDR3 protein. Among some 580,000 distinct CDR3 sequences listed, roughly 27% were seen once. The sample was naive CD8+ T cells from blood, with Jurkat cell RNA spiked in. Receptor source: a human donor in good health. Some libraries in this study had Jurkat cell RNA spiked in. Both conserved end residues are part of each CDR3. A D gene is named only where the DNA matches it firmly. The size field is filled for only some rows; it gives once, few, many or a size class.

clone size,J gene,V gene,D gene,CDR3 protein,CDR3 DNA
-,TRBJ1-1,TRBV5-6,-,CASSLRLTEAFF,TGTGCCAGCAGCTTGCGTCTCACTGAAGCTTTCTTT
many,TRBJ2-5,TRBV20-1,TRBD2,CSAQRLAGGQETQYF,TGCAGTGCTCAAAGACTAGCGGGAGGCCAAGAGACCCAGTACTTC
many,TRBJ1-5,TRBV15,-,CATWAGGNQPQHF,TGTGCCACCTGGGCAGGGGGCAATCAGCCCCAGCATTTT
few,TRBJ2-1,TRBV10-3,TRBD2,CATWTSGEDEQFF,TGTGCCACCTGGACTAGCGGGGAGGATGAGCAGTTCTTC
many,TRBJ1-1,TRBV4-1,-,CASSLGITLNTEAFF,TGCGCCAGCAGCCTCGGGATTACCTTGAACACTGAAGCTTTCTTT
few,TRBJ2-1,TRBV2,-,CASGETMYNEQFF,TGTGCCAGCGGCGAGACTATGTACAATGAGCAGTTCTTC
few,TRBJ2-7,TRBV12-3/TRBV12-4,-,CASSGGQIERSYEQYF,TGTGCCAGCAGCGGCGGACAGATTGAGAGGTCCTACGAGCAGTACTTC
few,TRBJ2-7,TRBV15,-,CATSRDLAYEQYF,TGTGCCACCAGCAGAGATCTAGCCTACGAGCAGTACTTC
few,TRBJ2-7,TRBV27,-,CASSQVLGGSEQYF,TGTGCCAGCAGTCAGGTCCTGGGGGGTTCAGAGCAGTACTTC
few,TRBJ1-1,TRBV18,-,CASSPTVYEAFF,TGTGCCAGCTCACCTACAGTATATGAAGCTTTCTTT